The 16 T cell receptor beta chains in this list originate from one sample, sequenced in a study of Graves' ophthalmopathy and Graves' hyperthyroidism (dated by TCRdb to the late 2010s). The sequencer listed for this sample is Illumina HiSeq 2000. TCR beta CDR3 regions were amplified from RNA transcripts for repertoire sequencing. HTBI primers and the Qiagen OneStep RT-PCR kit were used in a first-round RT-PCR, which was followed by a second-round multiplex PCR, size selection and purification. TCRdb reworked the public reads: Q25 trimming with fastp, MiXCR clone assembly, productive beta chains retained. When rows share a CDR3 protein, they turn into one entry using the most common DNA and genes. The sample data list roughly 1.1 million distinct CDR3 sequences, and about two fifths of these were observed just once. The ten largest clones represent roughly 10% of the sample. The specimen was peripheral blood or thyroid tissue (not recorded which). The receptors derive from an adult man with Graves' hyperthyroidism.

The chain carries TRBV25-1 and TRBJ2-3, with 12 nucleotides matching TRBD2. CDR3 size: 16 residues. V shed 4 bases and J 3 bases; nucleotides not matched to a gene: 5. The germline V gene has CDR1 MGHDK and CDR2 SYGVNS. CDR3 amino acids: CASSVRLAGATDTQYF. CDR3 in DNA: TGTGCCAGCAGTGTAAGACTAGCGGGGGCTACAGATACGCAGTATTTT.

The rearrangement joins TRBV6-5 to TRBJ1-5; 9 bases map to TRBD1. Per the germline V gene, CDR1 is MNHEY and CDR2 is SVGAGI. J lost 5 bases, V lost 0 bases, and 8 bases had no gene match. This CDR3 has 17 amino acids. CDR3 sequence (DNA): TGTGCCAGCAGTTACTCGATCACAGGGGGCTGGGATCAGCCCCAGCATTTT. This encodes CASSYSITGGWDQPQHF.

The J gene is TRBJ2-5, the V gene TRBV12-3 or TRBV12-4; no firm D call. This CDR3 has 13 amino acids. The ends were cut back, 3 bases at V and 4 bases at J, with 9 bases in the middle. The CDR3 spells CASSFGFLETQYF. The DNA for the CDR3 is TGTGCCAGCAGTTTTGGCTTTTTAGAGACCCAGTACTTC.

The table lists this clonotype with many counts. This chain connects TRBV29-1 to TRBJ1-4, with 7 bases lining up with TRBD1. CDR3 length: 15 amino acids. Unmatched junction bases numbered 10, after V lost 6 bases and J lost 3 bases. The germline V gene encodes CDR1 SQVTM and CDR2 ANQGSEA. The CDR3 sequence: CSVKGSGTANEKLFF. The CDR3, as DNA: TGCAGCGTAAAGGGGTCTGGGACAGCTAATGAAAAACTGTTTTTT.

In this sample, this clonotype turned up many times. This chain links TRBV9 with TRBJ2-6; TRBD1 agrees at 7 bases. V lost 4 bases and J lost 0; bases outside the gene matches: 10. Germline-derived CDR1 and CDR2 are SGDLS and YYNGEE. The CDR3 loop spans 18 amino acids. The CDR3 bases are TGTGCCAGCAGCTCACATGGACAGGACCCCTCTGGGGCCAACGTCCTGACTTTC. Residues: CASSSHGQDPSGANVLTF. Based on the CDR3 plus reference TRBV9 and TRBJ2-6, the full variable domain is DSGVTQTPKHLITATGQRVTLRCSPRSGDLSVYWYQQSLDQGLQFLIQYYNGEERAKGNILERFSAQQFPDLHSELNLSSLELGDSALYFCASSSHGQDPSGANVLTFGAGSRLTVL.

This clonotype was seen many times. This chain joins TRBV19 and TRBJ1-1; D perhaps matches TRBD1 (5 bases). Germline CDR1 LNHDA, CDR2 SQIVND (reference sequence). The CDR3 is 17 amino acids. V lost 6 bases and J lost 0, with 20 bases in between. The CDR3 region is CASSARTPGPLNTEAFF. DNA of the CDR3: TGTGCCAGTAGCGCCAGGACTCCGGGACCGTTGAACACTGAAGCTTTCTTT.

This clonotype was seen repeatedly, ten times or more. V is TRBV7-2 and J is TRBJ1-3; TRBD1 agrees at 7 bases. The trim removed 3 bases at V and 2 bases at J, leaving 4 bases unmatched. This CDR3 has 15 amino acids. Looked up from germline, CDR1 is SGHTA and CDR2 is FQGNSA. The CDR3 DNA reads as TGTGCCAGCAGCTTGTGGGACAGCCCTGGAAACACCATATATTTT. The encoded protein is CASSLWDSPGNTIYF.

The sample holds many counts of this clonotype. The rearrangement uses TRBV12-3 or TRBV12-4 and TRBJ2-5; D is possibly TRBD1 or TRBD2 (5 bases each). The length of the CDR3 is 14 residues. V gave up 5 bases and J gave up 7 bases, with 17 bases separating them. CDR3 sequence: CASSAAGTLRTQYF. Here the CDR3 DNA reads TGTGCCAGCAGTGCAGCCGGGACCCTTCGGACCCAGTACTTC.

This clonotype was seen ten or more times. The chain carries TRBV7-2 and TRBJ2-7; D unresolved. Germline V lookup: CDR1 SGHTA, CDR2 FQGNSA. This CDR3 has 14 amino acids. Deletions cut 1 base from V and 3 bases from J, with 10 bases between. Here the CDR3 DNA reads TGTGCCAGCAGCTTAGGTCTGGGGAACTACGAGCAGTACTTC. It specifies CASSLGLGNYEQYF.

This clonotype was counted only a few times. The final CDR3 position lacks the conserved phenylalanine or tryptophan, pointing to a likely read error. The DNA is omitted, as the CDR3 cannot be located on it reliably, and the CDR3 follows TCRdb's listing. The J gene is TRBJ2-5, the V gene TRBV29-1; the table's D call, TRBD1, has no DNA check behind it. CDR1 and CDR2 from the germline V gene are SQVTM and ANQGSEA. The CDR3 is 9 amino acids long, termini counted. CDR3 amino acids: CSVDPGAGV.

This chain's CDR3 is CASSKDRNQPQHF. In nucleotides, the CDR3 is TGTGCCAGCAGCAAAGACAGGAATCAGCCCCAGCATTTT. The chain combines TRBV7-2 with TRBJ1-5; perhaps TRBD1 as D (6 bases). Between the trimmed V and J ends, which lost 5 bases and 4 bases, there was a span of 9 bases. CDR3 length equals 13 residues. Germline-derived CDR1 and CDR2 are SGHTA and FQGNSA.

This clonotype was recorded at least ten times. This chain joins TRBV20-1 and TRBJ2-7; D remains ambiguous. This CDR3 has 11 residues. Trimming took 3 bases from V and 0 from J, leaving 3 bases between them. Looked up from germline, CDR1 is DFQATT and CDR2 is SNEGSKA (reference sequence). The CDR3 bases are TGCAGTGCTAGGAGCTCCTACGAGCAGTACTTC. Its protein is CSARSSYEQYF.

Note on this clonotype: This sequence may be a read error, since a much larger clone differs from it by one base. The chain couples TRBV14 to TRBJ2-6; no definite D call. This CDR3 is 18 amino acids long. Germline CDR1 and CDR2: SGHDN and FVKESK. CDR3 amino acids: CASRQGSGPGSGANVLTF. The CDR3 bases are TGTGCCAGCAGACAAGGATCAGGTCCCGGCTCTGGGGCCAACGTCCTGACTTTC.

This clonotype was counted a few times. CDR3 in amino acids: CASSPSGSRETQYF. The CDR3 coding sequence is TGTGCCAGCAGTCCAAGTGGGAGTCGGGAGACCCAGTACTTC. This chain joins TRBV28 and TRBJ2-5, with D tentatively TRBD2 (5 bases). The CDR3 sequence is 14 residues long. Germline lookup yields CDR1 MDHEN and CDR2 SYDVKM. V shed 5 bases and J shed 5 bases, with 15 bases lying between them.

This clonotype occurred many times. The V gene is TRBV10-3, the J gene TRBJ1-3, with TRBD1 matching 8 bases. The length of the CDR3 is 13 residues. Looked up from germline, CDR1 is ENHRY and CDR2 is SYGVKD. J lost 4 bases, V lost 9 bases, and 5 bases had no gene match. The CDR3 sequence: CAIRGQVGNTIYF. In nucleotides, the CDR3 is TGTGCCATTCGGGGACAGGTCGGAAACACCATATATTTT.

Concerning this clonotype itself: At one of its ends the junction is not consistent with the germline gene, which may arise from a read error. The V gene is TRBV10-2, the J gene TRBJ2-7; tentatively, D is TRBD1 (5 bases). The CDR3 covers 13 residues. Germline V gene lookup returns CDR1 WSHSY and CDR2 SAAADI. The CDR3 loop reads CAYTRTRQYEQYF. The DNA for the CDR3 is TGTGCGTACACTCGGACAAGGCAATACGAGCAGTACTTC.